The 10 T cell receptor beta chains listed next were all sequenced from one sample in a study of response to subunit inactivated influenza vaccine. TCRdb re-derived calls from the RT-PCR reads in MiXCR, one entry per CDR3 protein. The sample shows about 700,000 distinct CDR3 sequences, approximately 15% of them seen only once. Sequencing was performed on PBMCs from blood, taken less than 15 days before vaccination. The receptors originated from a man aged 45 to 65 who received an inactivated influenza vaccine.

The J gene is TRBJ2-5, the V gene TRBV5-4, with 14 bases aligning to TRBD2. This CDR3 comprises 17 residues. V lost 4 bases, J lost 5 bases, and 10 bases stayed unmatched. Germline CDR1 SGHNT, CDR2 YYREEE (reference sequence). For the CDR3, the DNA is TGTGCCAGCAGCCCCAAGACTAGCGGGGGGGCATCCGAGACCCAGTACTTC. Translated, it gives CASSPKTSGGASETQYF.

The sample holds a few counts of this clonotype. V and J are TRBV12-3 or TRBV12-4 and TRBJ2-5; 7 bases are shared with TRBD1. J was trimmed by 4 bases and V by 7 bases; bases with no gene match: 9. The CDR3 contains 14 residues. This CDR3 is CASKGAPGGETQYF. As DNA, the CDR3 is TGTGCCAGCAAGGGGGCGCCTGGGGGAGAGACCCAGTACTTC.

This clonotype was counted at least ten times. J is TRBJ2-1 and V is TRBV9; D perhaps matches TRBD1 (6 bases). V was clipped by 3 bases and J by 3 bases, with 16 bases between them. The CDR3 runs to 16 residues. Germline V gives CDR1 SGDLS, CDR2 YYNGEE. The CDR3 region is CASSGTTGHGYNEQFF. The CDR3 nucleotides read TGTGCCAGCAGCGGGACGACAGGTCACGGCTACAATGAGCAGTTCTTC. The entire variable domain, with the rest obtained from reference TRBV9 and TRBJ2-1, is as follows: DSGVTQTPKHLITATGQRVTLRCSPRSGDLSVYWYQQSLDQGLQFLIQYYNGEERAKGNILERFSAQQFPDLHSELNLSSLELGDSALYFCASSGTTGHGYNEQFFGPGTRLTVL.

In its sample, this clonotype was seen a few times. The rearrangement joins TRBV28 to TRBJ2-3; the D gene is possibly TRBD2 (6 bases). Germline CDR1 is MDHEN and CDR2 is SYDVKM. The V end was cut by 3 bases, the J end by 5 bases, with 12 bases between. The CDR3 spans 14 residues. CDR3 sequence (DNA): TGTGCCAGCAGTTTCGGGACTGGGAAAGATACGCAGTATTTT. Its translation is CASSFGTGKDTQYF.

This clonotype was counted between two and nine times. The V and J genes are TRBV6-5 and TRBJ2-7; tentative D call: TRBD2 (7 bases). With 0 bases removed from V and 2 bases from J, the gap between germline ends came to 17 bases. Germline-derived CDR1 and CDR2 are MNHEY and SVGAGI. The CDR3 length is 17 residues. CDR3 region: CASSYSSSGTPTYEQYF. The CDR3 bases are TGTGCCAGCAGTTACTCGTCGAGCGGGACACCAACCTACGAGCAGTACTTC.

The chain recombines TRBV6-2 or TRBV6-3 with TRBJ1-1, with TRBD1 identical over 7 bases. Trimming took 5 bases from V and 5 from J; bases not matched to a gene: 5. The length of the CDR3 is 13 residues. Germline V gives CDR1 MNHEY, CDR2 SVGEGT. The CDR3 coding sequence is TGTGCCAGCAGTCCACAGGGGTGGACTGAAGCTTTCTTT. Protein sequence: CASSPQGWTEAFF.

This sequence joins TRBV30 and TRBJ1-5, with D uncertain. V dropped 2 bases and J dropped 6 bases, with 11 bases sitting between them. The germline CDR1 and CDR2 sequences are GTSNPN and SVGIG (reference sequence). This CDR3 contains 13 residues. The chain's CDR3 is CAWSPTFSQPQHF. In DNA form, the CDR3 reads TGTGCCTGGAGTCCCACGTTTAGTCAGCCCCAGCATTTT. The whole variable domain, remainder taken from reference TRBV30 and TRBJ1-5, is SQTIHQWPATLVQPVGSPLSLECTVEGTSNPNLYWYRQAAGRGLQLLFYSVGIGQISSEVPQNLSASRPQDRQFILSSKKLLLSDSGFYLCAWSPTFSQPQHFGDGTRLSIL.

The chain recombines TRBV10-3 with TRBJ1-2; 7 bases align to TRBD1. The CDR3 runs 12 residues. Germline values: CDR1 ENHRY, CDR2 SYGVKD. Germline trimming cut 11 bases from V and 8 bases from J; bases unmatched to any gene: 11. The CDR3 loop is CALQTGREGYTF. The DNA for the CDR3 is TGTGCCCTACAGACAGGGCGAGAGGGCTACACCTTC.

The chain links TRBV28 to TRBJ1-2; D unresolved. V gave up 2 bases and J gave up 8 bases, with 9 bases separating them. Per germline, CDR1 MDHEN and CDR2 SYDVKM. This CDR3 has 12 residues. The CDR3: CASSLPPRGYTF. The DNA for the CDR3 is TGTGCCAGCAGTTTACCCCCGAGGGGCTACACCTTC.

The chain joins TRBV15 to TRBJ1-5; 9 bases align to TRBD1. This CDR3 contains 17 residues. V trimming: 2 bases; J trimming: 0 bases; junction bases outside the gene matches: 5. Germline assignment: CDR1 LNHNV and CDR2 YYDKDF (reference sequence). This CDR3 reads CATSRPGQGYSNQPQHF. CDR3 DNA sequence: TGTGCCACCAGCAGACCAGGACAGGGGTATAGCAATCAGCCCCAGCATTTT. Complete variable domain (other parts from reference TRBV15 and TRBJ1-5): DAMVIQNPRYQVTQFGKPVTLSCSQTLNHNVMYWYQQKSSQAPKLLFHYYDKDFNNEADTPDNFQSRRPNTSFCFLDIRSPGLGDTAMYLCATSRPGQGYSNQPQHFGDGTRLSIL.